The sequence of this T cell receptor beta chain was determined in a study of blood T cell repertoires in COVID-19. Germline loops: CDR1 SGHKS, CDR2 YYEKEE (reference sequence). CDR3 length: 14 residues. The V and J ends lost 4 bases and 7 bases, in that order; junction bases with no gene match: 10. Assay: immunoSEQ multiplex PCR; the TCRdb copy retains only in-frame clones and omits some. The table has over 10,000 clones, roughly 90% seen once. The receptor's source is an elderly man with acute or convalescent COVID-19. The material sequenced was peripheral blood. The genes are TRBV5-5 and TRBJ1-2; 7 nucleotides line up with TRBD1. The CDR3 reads CASSHTGEYGGYTF. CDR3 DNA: TGTGCCAGCAGCCACACAGGGGAATACGGTGGCTACACCTTC.